This T cell receptor (beta chain) was sequenced for a study of blood T cells in healthy people across ages. On the study more broadly: Template switching retrieved approximately one barcoded beta molecule for each two T cells.

Combining a sample-barcoded 5' primer with a J-beta primer mix, a second PCR ran for roughly 6 to 12 cycles. In TCRdb, the 5' RACE reads were re-called with MiXCR into one record per CDR3 protein. Of about 1.6 million distinct CDR3 sequences in the sample, about 31% were seen once. CDR1 is SGHRS, CDR2 YFSETQ, per germline. The CDR3 is made up of 16 amino acids. Whole-study findings and limits: Both higher diversity and more naive CD4+ cells marked long-lived donors when set against aged donors.

This clonotype has just a few counts. Its specificity is not known. The chain employs TRBV5-1 and TRBJ2-7; no reliable D call. With the DNA end fitting TRBJ2-5 better, the J assignment may be wrong. The sequence derives from a woman aged 25-40 years in good health. Sample: blood. CDR3 nucleotides: TGCGCCAGCAGCTTGGCCCCGACTTCTGCCGCGGAGACCCAGTACTTC. Amino acid sequence: CASSLAPTSAAETQYF.